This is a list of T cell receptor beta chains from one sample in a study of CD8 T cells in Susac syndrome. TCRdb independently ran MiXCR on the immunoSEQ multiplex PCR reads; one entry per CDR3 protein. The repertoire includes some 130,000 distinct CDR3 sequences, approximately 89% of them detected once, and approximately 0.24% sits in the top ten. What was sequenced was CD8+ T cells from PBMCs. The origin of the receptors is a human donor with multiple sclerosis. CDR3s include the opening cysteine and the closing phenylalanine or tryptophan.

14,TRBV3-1,CASSHGEGPETQYF
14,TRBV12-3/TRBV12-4,CASSLTGRGETQYF
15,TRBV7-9,CASSQTSGHYNEQFF
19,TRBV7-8,CASSLEGLAGGLNTDTQYF
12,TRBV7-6,CASSLAVPEAFF
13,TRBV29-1,CSVRDRESYEQYF
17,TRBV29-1,CSALGSVVAGASDTQYF
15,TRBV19,CASSPIHEGGTEVFF
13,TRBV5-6,CASSPGAQETQYF
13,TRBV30,CAWSTAVLNEQFF
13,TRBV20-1,CSASPGSVDEQYF
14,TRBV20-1,CSASPSGMSYEQYF
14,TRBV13,CASSPLTARSVLTF
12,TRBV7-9,CASSLTGGEAFF
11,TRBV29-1,CSVEGPYGYTF
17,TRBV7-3,CASSLTYGVGIPNEQFF
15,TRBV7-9,CASSFALMGATEAFF
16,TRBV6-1,CASSEEGPAGANVLTF
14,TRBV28,CASSSGLDEETQYF
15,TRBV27,CASSLEREGSDTQYF
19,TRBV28,CASSPRELVSLAGQETQYF
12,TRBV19,CATSMNTGELFF
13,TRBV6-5,CASSFTHSYEQYF
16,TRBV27,CASSSRDRVLRTEAFF
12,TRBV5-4,CASRTGGSEQFF
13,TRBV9,CASKNPGYTEAFF
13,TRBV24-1,CATGLVLGGELFF
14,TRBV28,CASSLLTVNTEAFF
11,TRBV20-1,CSAWGGDGYTF
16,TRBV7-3,CASSPISTGGAEGYTF
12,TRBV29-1,CSVDTGNYGYTF
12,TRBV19,CASSPPGSEQYF
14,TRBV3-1,CASSPRTGRYGYTF